The subject of this entry is one TCR beta chain. The target antigen is unknown. The Oncomine TCR Beta short-read assay sequenced DNA from cultured CD4+ T cells. MiXCR, applied by TCRdb to the PCR reads, yields one record per CDR3 protein. The table has 15,000 or so distinct CDR3 sequences, around 30% seen once. The record originates from a study of vaccination and CD4 T cells after COVID-19. Study context: Four females and six males made up the convalescents, with two Hispanic.

CDR1 and CDR2 from the germline V gene are MDHEN and SYDVKM. The CDR3 runs to 15 residues. The V end was cut by 5 bases, the J end by 2 bases, with 14 bases between. Regarding treatment: roughly 11-day PBMC culture with coronavirus spike peptide pools or control peptides (ViraFEST assay). TCR sequencing followed the expansion of antigen-specific T cells with peptide pools in ViraFEST. Study-level points and caveats: Convalescent patients' clones that were vaccine-specific were spike mono-reactive in 304 of 307 cases.

The chain is built from TRBV28 and TRBJ2-3; a weak D match, TRBD2 (6 bases). This clonotype originated in a human donor with COVID-19. Sequenced: cultured CD4+ T cells from blood. The CDR3 DNA is TGTGCCAGCAGTGTACTTAGCGGCAACACAGATACGCAGTATTTT. It specifies CASSVLSGNTDTQYF.